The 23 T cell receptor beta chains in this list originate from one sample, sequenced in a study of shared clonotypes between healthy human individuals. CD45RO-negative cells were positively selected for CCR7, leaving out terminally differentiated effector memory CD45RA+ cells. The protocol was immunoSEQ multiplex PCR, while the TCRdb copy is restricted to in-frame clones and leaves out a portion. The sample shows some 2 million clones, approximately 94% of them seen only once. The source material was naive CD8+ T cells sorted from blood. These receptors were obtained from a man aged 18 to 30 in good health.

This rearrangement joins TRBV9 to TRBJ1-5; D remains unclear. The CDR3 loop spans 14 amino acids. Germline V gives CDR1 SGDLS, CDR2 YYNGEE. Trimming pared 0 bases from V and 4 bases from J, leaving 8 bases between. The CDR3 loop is CASSVEDGNQPQHF. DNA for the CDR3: TGTGCCAGCAGCGTAGAGGATGGAAATCAGCCCCAGCATTTT.

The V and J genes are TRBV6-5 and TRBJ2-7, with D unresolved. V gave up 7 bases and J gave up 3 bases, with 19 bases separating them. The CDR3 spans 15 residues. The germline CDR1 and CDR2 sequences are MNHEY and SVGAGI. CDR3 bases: TGTGCCAGCACCCAATCCATCTTTTTTCTCTACGAGCAGTACTTC. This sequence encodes CASTQSIFFLYEQYF.

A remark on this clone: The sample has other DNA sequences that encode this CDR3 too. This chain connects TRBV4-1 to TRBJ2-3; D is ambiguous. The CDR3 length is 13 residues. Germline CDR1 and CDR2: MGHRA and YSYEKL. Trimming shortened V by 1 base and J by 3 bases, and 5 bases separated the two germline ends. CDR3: CASSQVGTDTQYF. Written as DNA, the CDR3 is TGCGCCAGCAGCCAAGTAGGTACAGATACGCAGTATTTT.

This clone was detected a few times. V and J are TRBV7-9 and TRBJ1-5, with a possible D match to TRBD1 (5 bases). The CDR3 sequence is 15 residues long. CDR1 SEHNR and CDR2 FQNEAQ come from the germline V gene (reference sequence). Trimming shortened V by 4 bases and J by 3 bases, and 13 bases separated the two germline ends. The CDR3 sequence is CASSSVGPYNQPQHF. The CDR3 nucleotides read TGTGCCAGCAGCTCCGTGGGACCCTACAATCAGCCCCAGCATTTT.

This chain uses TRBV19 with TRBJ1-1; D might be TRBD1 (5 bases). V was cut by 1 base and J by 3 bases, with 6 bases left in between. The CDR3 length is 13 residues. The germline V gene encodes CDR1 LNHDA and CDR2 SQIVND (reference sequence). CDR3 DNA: TGTGCCAGTAGTATAGGGGACCACACTGAAGCTTTCTTT. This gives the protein CASSIGDHTEAFF.

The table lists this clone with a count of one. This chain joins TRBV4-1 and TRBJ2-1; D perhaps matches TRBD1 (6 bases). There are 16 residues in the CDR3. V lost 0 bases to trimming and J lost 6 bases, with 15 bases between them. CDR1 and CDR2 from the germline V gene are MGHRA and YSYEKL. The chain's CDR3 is CASSQEQGERANEQFF. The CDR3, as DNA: TGCGCCAGCAGCCAAGAACAGGGAGAAAGGGCCAATGAGCAGTTCTTC.

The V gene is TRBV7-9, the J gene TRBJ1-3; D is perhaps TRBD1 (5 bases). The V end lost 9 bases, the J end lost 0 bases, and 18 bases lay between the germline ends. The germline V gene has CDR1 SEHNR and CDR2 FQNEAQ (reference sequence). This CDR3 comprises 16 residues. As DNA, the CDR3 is TGTGCCAGTGAGGATGACAGCCAAAGCTCTGGAAACACCATATATTTT. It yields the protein CASEDDSQSSGNTIYF. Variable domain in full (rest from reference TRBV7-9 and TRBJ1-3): DTGVSQNPRHKITKRGQNVTFRCDPISEHNRLYWYRQTLGQGPEFLTYFQNEAQLEKSRLLSDRFSAERPKGSFSTLEIQRTEQGDSAMYLCASEDDSQSSGNTIYFGEGSWLTVV.

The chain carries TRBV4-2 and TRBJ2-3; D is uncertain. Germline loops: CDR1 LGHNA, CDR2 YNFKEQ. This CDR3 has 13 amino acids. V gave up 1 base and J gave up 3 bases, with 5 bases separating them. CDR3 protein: CASSQVSTDTQYF. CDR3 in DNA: TGTGCCAGCAGCCAAGTTTCTACAGATACGCAGTATTTT.

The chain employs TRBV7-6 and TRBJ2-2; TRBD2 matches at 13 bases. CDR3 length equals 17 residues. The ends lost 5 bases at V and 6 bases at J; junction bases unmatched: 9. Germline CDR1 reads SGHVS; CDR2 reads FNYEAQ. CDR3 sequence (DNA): TGTGCCAGCAGCCCTGGACTAGCGGGAGACCTCCCCGGGGAGCTGTTTTTT. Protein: CASSPGLAGDLPGELFF.

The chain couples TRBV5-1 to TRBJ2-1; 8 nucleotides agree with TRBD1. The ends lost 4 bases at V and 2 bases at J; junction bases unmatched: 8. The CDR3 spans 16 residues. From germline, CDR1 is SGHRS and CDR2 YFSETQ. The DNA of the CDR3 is TGCGCCAGCAGCGACTTGACAGGGGATGCCTACAATGAGCAGTTCTTC. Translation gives CASSDLTGDAYNEQFF.

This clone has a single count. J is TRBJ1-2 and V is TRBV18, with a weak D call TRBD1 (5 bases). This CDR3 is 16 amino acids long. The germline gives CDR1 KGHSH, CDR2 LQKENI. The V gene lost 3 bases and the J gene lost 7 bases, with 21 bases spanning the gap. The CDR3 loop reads CASSPPRGREESGYTF. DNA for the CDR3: TGTGCCAGCTCACCTCCCCGAGGCAGGGAAGAGAGTGGCTACACCTTC.

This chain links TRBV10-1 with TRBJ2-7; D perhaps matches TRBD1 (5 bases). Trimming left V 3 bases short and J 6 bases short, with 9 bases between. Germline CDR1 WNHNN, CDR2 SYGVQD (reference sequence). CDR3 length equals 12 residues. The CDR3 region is CASSEDRSEQYF. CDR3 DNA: TGCGCCAGCAGTGAAGACAGATCCGAGCAGTACTTC.

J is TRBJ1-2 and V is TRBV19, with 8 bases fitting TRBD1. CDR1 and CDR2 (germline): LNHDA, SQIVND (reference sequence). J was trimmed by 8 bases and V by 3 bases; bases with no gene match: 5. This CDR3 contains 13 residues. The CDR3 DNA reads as TGTGCCAGTAGTATGGGACAGGTGTGGGGCTACACCTTC. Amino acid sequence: CASSMGQVWGYTF.

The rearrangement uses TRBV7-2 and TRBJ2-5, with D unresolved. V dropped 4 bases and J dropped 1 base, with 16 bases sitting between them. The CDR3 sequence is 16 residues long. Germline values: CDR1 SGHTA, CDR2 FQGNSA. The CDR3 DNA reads TGTGCCAGCAGCTCCCGCTTTAGCTTACCCCAAGAGACCCAGTACTTC. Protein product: CASSSRFSLPQETQYF.

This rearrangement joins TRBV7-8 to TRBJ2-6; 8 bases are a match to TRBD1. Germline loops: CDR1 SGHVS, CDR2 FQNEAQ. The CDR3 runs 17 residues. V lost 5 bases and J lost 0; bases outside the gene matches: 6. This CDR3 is CASSPTGASSGANVLTF. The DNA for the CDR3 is TGTGCCAGCAGCCCGACAGGGGCTAGCTCTGGGGCCAACGTCCTGACTTTC. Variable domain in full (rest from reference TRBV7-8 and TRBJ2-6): GAGVSQSPRYKVAKRGQDVALRCDPISGHVSLFWYQQALGQGPEFLTYFQNEAQLDKSGLPSDRFFAERPEGSVSTLKIQRTQQEDSAVYLCASSPTGASSGANVLTFGAGSRLTVL.

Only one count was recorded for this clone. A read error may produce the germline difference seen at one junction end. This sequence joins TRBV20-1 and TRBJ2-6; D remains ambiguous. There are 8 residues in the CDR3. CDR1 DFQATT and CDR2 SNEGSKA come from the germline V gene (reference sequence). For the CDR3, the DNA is TGCAGTGCTGACTCTTTAGCTTTC. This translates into CSADSLAF.

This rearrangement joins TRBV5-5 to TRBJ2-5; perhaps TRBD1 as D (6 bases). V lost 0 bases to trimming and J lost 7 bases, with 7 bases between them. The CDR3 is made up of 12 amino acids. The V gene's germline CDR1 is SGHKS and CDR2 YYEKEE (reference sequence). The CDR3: CASSLVDRTQYF. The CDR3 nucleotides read TGTGCCAGCAGCTTGGTGGACAGGACCCAGTACTTC.

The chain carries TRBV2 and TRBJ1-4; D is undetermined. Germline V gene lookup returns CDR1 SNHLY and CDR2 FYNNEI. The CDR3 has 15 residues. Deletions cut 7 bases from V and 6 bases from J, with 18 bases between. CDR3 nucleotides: TGTGCCAGCACTCGAATCGAGGGAGTTGATGAAAAACTGTTTTTT. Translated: CASTRIEGVDEKLFF.

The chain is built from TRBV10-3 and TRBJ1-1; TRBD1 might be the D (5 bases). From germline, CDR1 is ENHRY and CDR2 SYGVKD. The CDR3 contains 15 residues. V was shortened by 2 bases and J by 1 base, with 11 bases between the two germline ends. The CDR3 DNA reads TGTGCCATCAGTGAGCAGGGTAGGTCGAACACTGAAGCTTTCTTT. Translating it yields CAISEQGRSNTEAFF.

The CDR3 nucleotides read TGTGCCAGCAGTTTTACCAGTGCTAATGAAAAACTGTTTTTT. Translation: CASSFTSANEKLFF. The genes are TRBV28 and TRBJ1-4, with D uncertain. Germline CDR1 is MDHEN and CDR2 is SYDVKM. This CDR3 comprises 14 residues. V was clipped by 3 bases and J by 3 bases, with 8 bases between them.

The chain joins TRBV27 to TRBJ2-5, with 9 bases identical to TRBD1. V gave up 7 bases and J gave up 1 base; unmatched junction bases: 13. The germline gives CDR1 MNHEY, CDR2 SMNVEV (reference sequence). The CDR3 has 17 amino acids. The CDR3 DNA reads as TGTGCCAGCACCCCGTTTAAGGGACAGGGTGGCCAAGAGACCCAGTACTTC. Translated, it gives CASTPFKGQGGQETQYF.

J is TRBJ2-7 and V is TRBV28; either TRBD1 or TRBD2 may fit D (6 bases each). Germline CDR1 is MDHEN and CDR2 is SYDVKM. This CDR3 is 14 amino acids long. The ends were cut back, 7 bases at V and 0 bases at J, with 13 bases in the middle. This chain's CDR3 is CASNGGLSSYEQYF. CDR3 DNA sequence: TGTGCCAGCAACGGGGGCCTCAGCTCCTACGAGCAGTACTTC.

The CDR3 loop reads CASSLTSGRGNEQFF. CDR3 coding DNA: TGTGCCAGCTCACTGACTAGCGGGAGGGGTAATGAGCAGTTCTTC. This chain connects TRBV18 to TRBJ2-1; 14 nucleotides match TRBD2. The J segment lost 7 bases and the V segment lost 4 bases, leaving 3 bases of the junction unmatched. The CDR3 runs 15 residues. The germline V gene has CDR1 KGHSH and CDR2 LQKENI.